This TCR beta chain was identified during a study of early T cells in non-severe SARS-CoV-2 infection. TCRdb ran MiXCR on the 5' RACE reads and lists one entry per CDR3 protein. In the table there are nearly 45,000 distinct CDR3 sequences, roughly 12% of which are singletons. Source material: whole blood. The clonotype comes from an adult who was a healthcare worker with PCR-confirmed SARS-CoV-2 infection or an uninfected control (not recorded which).

This CDR3 is CASSEETGGAYNEQFF. The CDR3 coding sequence is TGCGCCAGCAGTGAGGAGACAGGGGGCGCGTACAATGAGCAGTTCTTC. This rearrangement joins TRBV10-2 to TRBJ2-1; 10 bases line up with TRBD1. V was clipped by 2 bases and J by 4 bases; unmatched bases: 5. Germline CDR1 reads WSHSY; CDR2 reads SAAADI. The CDR3 runs 16 residues.